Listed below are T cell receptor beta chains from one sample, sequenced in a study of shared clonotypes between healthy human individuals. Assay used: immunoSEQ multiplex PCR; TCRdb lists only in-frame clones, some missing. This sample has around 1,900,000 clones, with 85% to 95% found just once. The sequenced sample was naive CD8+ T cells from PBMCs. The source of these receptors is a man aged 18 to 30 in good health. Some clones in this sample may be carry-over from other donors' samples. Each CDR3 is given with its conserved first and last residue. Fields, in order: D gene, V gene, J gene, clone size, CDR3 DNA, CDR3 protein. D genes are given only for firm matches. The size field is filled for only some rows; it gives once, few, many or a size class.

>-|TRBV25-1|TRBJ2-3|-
TGTGCCAGCAGTGAATATAGCGGTGGCAAATACACAGATACGCAGTATTTT
CASSEYSGGKYTDTQYF
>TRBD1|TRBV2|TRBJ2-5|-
TGTGCCAGAGGACAGGGGGTTTCGTTAGGAGAGACCCAGTACTTC
CARGQGVSLGETQYF
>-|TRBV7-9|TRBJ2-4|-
TGTGCCAGCAGCTATATACAGGGAAACCAAAACATTCAGTACTTC
CASSYIQGNQNIQYF
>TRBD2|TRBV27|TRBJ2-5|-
TGTGCCAGCATGGGGCGGGAGGGGAGAGAGACCCAGTACTTC
CASMGREGRETQYF
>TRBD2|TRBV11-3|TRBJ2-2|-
TGTGCCAGCAGCTTAGGTCGCGGGAGGGCACCGGAGCTGTTTTTT
CASSLGRGRAPELFF
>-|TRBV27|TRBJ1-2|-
TGTGCCAGCACCCCCATCGGAGGGAACTATGGCTACACCTTC
CASTPIGGNYGYTF
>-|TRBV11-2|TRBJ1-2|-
TGTGCCAGCAGTACGGCTGGCTATGGCTACACCTTC
CASSTAGYGYTF
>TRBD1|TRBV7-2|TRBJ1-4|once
TGTGCCAGCAGCCCCAAACGCGGGACAGGGCCTCTGGGTGAAAAACTGTTTTTT
CASSPKRGTGPLGEKLFF
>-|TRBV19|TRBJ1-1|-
TGTGCCAGTATTGACAGGTTGAACACTGAAGCTTTCTTT
CASIDRLNTEAFF
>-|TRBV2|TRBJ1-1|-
TGTGCCAGCAGTGCATTAATGAACACTGAAGCTTTCTTT
CASSALMNTEAFF
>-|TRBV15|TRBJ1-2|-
TGTGCCACCAGCAGGGACAGCGCAAACTATGGCTACACCTTC
CATSRDSANYGYTF
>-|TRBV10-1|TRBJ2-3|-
TGCGCCAGCAGTGAAACGCAGTATTTT
CASSETQYF
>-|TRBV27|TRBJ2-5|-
TGTGCCAGCAGTTTATCCCCCAGCGGGCCCGATGGGGAGACCCAGTACTTC
CASSLSPSGPDGETQYF
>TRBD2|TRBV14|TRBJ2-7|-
TGTGCCAGCAGCCAAGACCCGGGACTAGCAGCTGACGGCTACGAGCAGTACTTC
CASSQDPGLAADGYEQYF
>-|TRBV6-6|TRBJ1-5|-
TGTGCCAGCATGAGGTTGGCAGGGGATCAGCCCCAGCATTTT
CASMRLAGDQPQHF
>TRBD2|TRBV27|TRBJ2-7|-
TGTGCCAGCAGTTCTCAGCGGGGGGACTACGAGCAGTACTTC
CASSSQRGDYEQYF
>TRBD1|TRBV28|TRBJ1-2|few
TGTGCCAGCAGGACAGGGACGAAAGGCTACACCTTC
CASRTGTKGYTF
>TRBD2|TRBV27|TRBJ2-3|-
TGTGCCAGCAGTTTTTTCGTGTCGGGACTAGGGACAGATACGCAGTATTTT
CASSFFVSGLGTDTQYF
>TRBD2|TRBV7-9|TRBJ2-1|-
TGTGCCAGCAGCCTCACTAGCGGGATTGGCGTTGAGCAGTTCTTC
CASSLTSGIGVEQFF
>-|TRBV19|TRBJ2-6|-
TGTGCCAGTGGGGACTCCTTTAACGGGGCCAACGTCCTGACTTTC
CASGDSFNGANVLTF